Described below is a single T cell receptor (beta chain) sequence and its context. Its antigen is undetermined. The investigators reverse transcribed all of the isolated RNA, so they sequenced expressed TCRB transcripts. Some clones are missing from TCRdb's copy, which holds only in-frame ones; the method was immunoSEQ multiplex PCR. The table lists 350,000 to 450,000 clones, more than 11% of them singletons. The CDR3 runs 13 residues. Trimming cost V 1 base and J 6 bases, with 7 bases left between them. Germline values: CDR1 LGHNA, CDR2 YSLEER. Markers CD45RO/CCR7/CD25/CD127/CD95/CD27 served to sort CD4+ naive, central memory, regulatory and stem cell-like memory cells. This sample is drawn from a study of beta chain features in type 1 diabetes. About the study: Cell yields, age and gender were similar between patients and healthy donors. Study-wide points: Since sequencing was performed on cDNA, cells with high TCR expression could be over-represented.

The source is a man younger than 45 in good health. Material for sequencing was naive CD4+ T cells from blood. The chain carries TRBV4-3 and TRBJ1-3; D might be TRBD1 (5 bases). The CDR3, as DNA: TGCGCCAGCAGCCAAGGAGGGGAAAACACCATATATTTT. It encodes CASSQGGENTIYF.